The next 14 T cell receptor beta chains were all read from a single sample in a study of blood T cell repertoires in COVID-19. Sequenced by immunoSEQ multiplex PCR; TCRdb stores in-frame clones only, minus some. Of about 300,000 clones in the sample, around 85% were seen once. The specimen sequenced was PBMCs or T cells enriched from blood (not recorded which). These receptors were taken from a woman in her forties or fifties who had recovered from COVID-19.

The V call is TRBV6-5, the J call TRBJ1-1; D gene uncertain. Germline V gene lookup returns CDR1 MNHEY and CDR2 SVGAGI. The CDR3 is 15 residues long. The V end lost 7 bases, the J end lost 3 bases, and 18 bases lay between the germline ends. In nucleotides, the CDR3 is TGTGCCAGCACCGCATTGGCGGGGAAGTACACTGAAGCTTTCTTT. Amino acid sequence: CASTALAGKYTEAFF.

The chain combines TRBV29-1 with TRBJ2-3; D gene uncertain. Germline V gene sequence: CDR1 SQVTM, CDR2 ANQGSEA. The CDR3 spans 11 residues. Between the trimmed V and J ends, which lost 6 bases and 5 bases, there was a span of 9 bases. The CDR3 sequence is CSVALRDTQYF. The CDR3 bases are TGCAGCGTCGCCCTAAGAGATACGCAGTATTTT.

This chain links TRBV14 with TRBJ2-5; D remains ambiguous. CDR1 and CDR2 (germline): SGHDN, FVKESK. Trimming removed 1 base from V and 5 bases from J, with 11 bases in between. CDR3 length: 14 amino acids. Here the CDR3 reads CASSQGTIRETQYF. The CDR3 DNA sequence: TGTGCCAGCAGCCAAGGTACTATACGGGAGACCCAGTACTTC.

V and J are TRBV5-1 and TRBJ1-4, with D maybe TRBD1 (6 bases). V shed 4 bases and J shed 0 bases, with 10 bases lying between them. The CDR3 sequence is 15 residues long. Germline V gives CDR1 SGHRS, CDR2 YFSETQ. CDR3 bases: TGCGCCAGCAGCACACAGGGTGCAACTAATGAAAAACTGTTTTTT. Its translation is CASSTQGATNEKLFF.

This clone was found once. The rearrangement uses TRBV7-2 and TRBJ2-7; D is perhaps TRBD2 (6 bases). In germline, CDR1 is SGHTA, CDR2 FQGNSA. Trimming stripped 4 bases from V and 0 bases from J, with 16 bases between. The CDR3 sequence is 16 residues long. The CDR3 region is CASSSLAAGSSYEQYF. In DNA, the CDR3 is TGTGCCAGCAGCTCCCTAGCAGCGGGTAGCTCCTACGAGCAGTACTTC.

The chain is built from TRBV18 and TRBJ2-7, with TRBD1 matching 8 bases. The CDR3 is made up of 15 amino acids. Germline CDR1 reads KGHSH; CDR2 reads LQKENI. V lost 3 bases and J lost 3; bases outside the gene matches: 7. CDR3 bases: TGTGCCAGCTCACCTTCATCAGGGGGCGTCTACGAGCAGTACTTC. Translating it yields CASSPSSGGVYEQYF. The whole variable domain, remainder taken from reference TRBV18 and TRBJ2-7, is NAGVMQNPRHLVRRRGQEARLRCSPMKGHSHVYWYRQLPEEGLKFMVYLQKENIIDESGMPKERFSAEFPKEGPSILRIQQVVRGDSAAYFCASSPSSGGVYEQYFGPGTRLTVT.

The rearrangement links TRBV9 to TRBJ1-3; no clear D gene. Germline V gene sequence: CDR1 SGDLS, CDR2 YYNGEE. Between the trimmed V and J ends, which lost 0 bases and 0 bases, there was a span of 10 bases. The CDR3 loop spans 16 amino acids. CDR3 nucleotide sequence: TGTGCCAGCAGCGTAGGTGTCAGAACCTCTGGAAACACCATATATTTT. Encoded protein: CASSVGVRTSGNTIYF.

CDR3 protein: CASSLGTATGNTIYF. CDR3 nucleotides: TGCGCCAGCAGCCTCGGGACAGCAACTGGAAACACCATATATTTT. This sequence joins TRBV4-3 and TRBJ1-3; TRBD1 matches 7 bases. CDR1 and CDR2 (germline): LGHNA, YSLEER. V was pared by 4 bases and J by 2 bases, with 5 bases of the junction left unmatched. The CDR3 runs to 15 residues.

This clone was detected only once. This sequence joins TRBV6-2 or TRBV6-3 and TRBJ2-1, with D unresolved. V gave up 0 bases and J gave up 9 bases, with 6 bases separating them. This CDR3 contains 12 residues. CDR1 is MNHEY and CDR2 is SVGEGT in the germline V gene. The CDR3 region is CASSYSQREQFF. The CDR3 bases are TGTGCCAGCAGTTACTCCCAGCGTGAGCAGTTCTTC.

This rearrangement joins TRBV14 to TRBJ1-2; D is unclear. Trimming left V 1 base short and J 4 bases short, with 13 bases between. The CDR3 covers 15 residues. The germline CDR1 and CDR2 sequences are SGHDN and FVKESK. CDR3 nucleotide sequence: TGTGCCAGCAGCCAAGGACTCTTGCGGGGCTATGGCTACACCTTC. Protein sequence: CASSQGLLRGYGYTF. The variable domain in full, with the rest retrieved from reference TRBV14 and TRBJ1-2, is EAGVTQFPSHSVIEKGQTVTLRCDPISGHDNLYWYRRVMGKEIKFLLHFVKESKQDESGMPNNRFLAERTGGTYSTLKVQPAELEDSGVYFCASSQGLLRGYGYTFGSGTRLTVV.

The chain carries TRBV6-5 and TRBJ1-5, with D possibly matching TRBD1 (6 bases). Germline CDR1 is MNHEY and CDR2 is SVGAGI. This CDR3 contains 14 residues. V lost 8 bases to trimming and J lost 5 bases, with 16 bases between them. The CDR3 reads CASLLDRIDQPQHF. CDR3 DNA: TGTGCCAGCCTGCTTGACAGGATTGATCAGCCCCAGCATTTT.

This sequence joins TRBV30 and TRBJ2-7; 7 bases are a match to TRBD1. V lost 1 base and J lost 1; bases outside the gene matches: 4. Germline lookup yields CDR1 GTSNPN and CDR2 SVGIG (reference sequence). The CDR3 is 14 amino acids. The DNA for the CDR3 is TGTGCCTGGAGTGGGCCAGGGGGATCCTACGAGCAGTACTTC. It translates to CAWSGPGGSYEQYF. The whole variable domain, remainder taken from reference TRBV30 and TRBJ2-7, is SQTIHQWPATLVQPVGSPLSLECTVEGTSNPNLYWYRQAAGRGLQLLFYSVGIGQISSEVPQNLSASRPQDRQFILSSKKLLLSDSGFYLCAWSGPGGSYEQYFGPGTRLTVT.

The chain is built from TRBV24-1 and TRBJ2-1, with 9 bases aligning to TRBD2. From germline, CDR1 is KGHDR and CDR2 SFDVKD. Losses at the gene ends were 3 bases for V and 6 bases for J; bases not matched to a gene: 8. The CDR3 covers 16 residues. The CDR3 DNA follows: TGTGCCACCAGTGATGCGGGAGGGCCTGCGTTCAATGAGCAGTTCTTC. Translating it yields CATSDAGGPAFNEQFF.

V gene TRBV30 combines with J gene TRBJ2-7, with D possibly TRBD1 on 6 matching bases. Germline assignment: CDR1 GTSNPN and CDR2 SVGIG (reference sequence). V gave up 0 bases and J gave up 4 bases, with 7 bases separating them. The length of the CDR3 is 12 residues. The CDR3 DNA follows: TGTGCCTGGAGTGTAGGACAGTACGAGCAGTACTTC. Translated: CAWSVGQYEQYF.